These 15 T cell receptor beta chains were all obtained from the same sample, sequenced in a study of T cell repertoires in cytomegalovirus infection. Via MiXCR, TCRdb re-called the reads, giving one row per CDR3 protein. In the table there are approximately 990,000 distinct CDR3 sequences, about a third of which are singletons. Antigen specificity for these receptors is unknown. The sequences come from cultured CD8+ T cells from PBMCs, collected from culture after CMV antigen stimulation. The receptor set was obtained from a human donor in good health (CMV status not recorded). Some clones in this sample may be carry-over from other donors' samples.

The chain couples TRBV24-1 to TRBJ2-2; 7 bases match TRBD2. Trimming removed 2 bases from V and 4 bases from J; junction bases left unmatched: 6. In germline, CDR1 is KGHDR, CDR2 SFDVKD. CDR3 length equals 16 residues. The CDR3 DNA follows: TGTGCCACCAGTGATTCCCCCGGGACTATCACCGGGGAGCTGTTTTTT. It yields the protein CATSDSPGTITGELFF.

This clonotype was detected only a few times. The chain has TRBV12-3 or TRBV12-4 and TRBJ2-3, with 10 bases aligning to TRBD2. The CDR3 sequence is 17 residues long. Trimming took 3 bases from V and 1 from J; bases not matched to a gene: 7. The CDR3 DNA reads TGTGCCAGCAGTTTCAAACTAGCGGGACCAGGCACAGATACGCAGTATTTT. Translation gives CASSFKLAGPGTDTQYF.

V and J are TRBV6-6 and TRBJ2-7; no clear D. The V and J ends lost 0 bases and 2 bases respectively, with 14 bases between them. This CDR3 spans 16 amino acids. CDR1 is MNHNY, CDR2 SVGAGI, per germline (reference sequence). This CDR3 is CASSYSRWGLPYEQYF. The CDR3 region has the DNA TGTGCCAGCAGTTACTCGAGGTGGGGTCTTCCCTACGAGCAGTACTTC.

This chain uses TRBV5-6 with TRBJ1-2, with 7 bases that match TRBD1. This CDR3 spans 14 amino acids. Germline V gene data show CDR1 as SGHDT and CDR2 as YYEEEE. V shed 5 bases, J shed 4 bases, and the junction held 8 bases outside the gene matches. CDR3 nucleotides: TGTGCCAGCAGACCCGGGGGACAGATCTATGGCTACACCTTC. Amino acids: CASRPGGQIYGYTF.

This clonotype has just a few counts. V usage is TRBV7-9 and J usage is TRBJ2-2; TRBD1 agrees at 9 bases. The V segment lost 5 bases and the J segment 2 bases; nucleotides outside the gene matches: 9. CDR3 length: 17 residues. CDR1 is SEHNR and CDR2 is FQNEAQ in the germline V gene (reference sequence). Written as DNA, the CDR3 is TGTGCCAGCAGCCCACAGGGGGCGAAAATAAACACCGGGGAGCTGTTTTTT. Translation: CASSPQGAKINTGELFF.

This clonotype appeared a few times. The gene calls are TRBV18 and TRBJ1-2; D remains ambiguous. The CDR3 totals 12 residues. Per germline, CDR1 KGHSH and CDR2 LQKENI. Trimming pared 2 bases from V and 4 bases from J, leaving 5 bases between. CDR3 nucleotides: TGTGCCAGCTCACCAAACGCCTATGGCTACACCTTC. This gives the protein CASSPNAYGYTF.

This clonotype was observed a few times. The chain joins TRBV7-8 to TRBJ2-1; 11 bases fit TRBD2. Germline-derived CDR1 and CDR2 are SGHVS and FQNEAQ. The CDR3 totals 16 residues. V was pared by 5 bases and J by 5 bases, with 8 bases of the junction left unmatched. The CDR3 sequence is CASSPLAGGLNNEQFF. The CDR3 nucleotides read TGTGCCAGCAGCCCTTTAGCGGGGGGGCTGAACAATGAGCAGTTCTTC.

This clonotype was seen more than once but under ten times. The V and J genes are TRBV7-8 and TRBJ1-1; the D gene is possibly TRBD1 (5 bases). V lost 4 bases and J 0 bases, leaving 12 bases between the germline ends. There are 15 residues in the CDR3. Germline loops: CDR1 SGHVS, CDR2 FQNEAQ. In DNA form, the CDR3 reads TGTGCCAGCAGCTCCCTAACAGGTCTGAACACTGAAGCTTTCTTT. This sequence encodes CASSSLTGLNTEAFF.

This clonotype appeared a few times. The CDR3 DNA is TGTGCCAGCCTGGGCTTCGGTCTGAACACCATATATTTT. It encodes CASLGFGLNTIYF. The chain has TRBV12-3 or TRBV12-4 and TRBJ1-3; no reliable D call. The ends were cut back, 8 bases at V and 7 bases at J, with 15 bases in the middle. The CDR3 has 13 amino acids.

This clonotype was observed a few times. This rearrangement joins TRBV6-2 or TRBV6-3 to TRBJ2-1, with 9 nucleotides matching TRBD1. The CDR3 is 15 amino acids. The ends lost 5 bases at V and 2 bases at J; junction bases unmatched: 4. Germline V CDR1 and CDR2: MNHEY, SVGEGT. CDR3 residues: CASSRDRDTYNEQFF. As DNA, the CDR3 is TGTGCCAGCAGTCGGGACAGGGACACCTACAATGAGCAGTTCTTC.

At least ten counts were recorded for this clonotype. The chain is built from TRBV6-1 and TRBJ1-5; 12 nucleotides match TRBD1. The CDR3 loop spans 20 amino acids. The V segment lost 5 bases and the J segment 2 bases; nucleotides outside the gene matches: 16. Germline-derived CDR1 and CDR2 are MNHNS and SASEGT. CDR3 DNA: TGTGCCAGCAGTAGGGGTAGCGGGACAGGGGGCTTCGAGGGCAATCAGCCCCAGCATTTT. Its protein is CASSRGSGTGGFEGNQPQHF.

The rearrangement joins TRBV2 to TRBJ2-5; 13 bases are a match to TRBD2. The V segment lost 8 bases and the J segment 4 bases; nucleotides outside the gene matches: 7. The CDR3 sequence is 15 residues long. Germline V gene lookup returns CDR1 SNHLY and CDR2 FYNNEI. In DNA form, the CDR3 reads TGTGCCAGCCGCGGACTAGCGGGGGTAGGAGAGACCCAGTACTTC. Translating it yields CASRGLAGVGETQYF.

This clonotype was counted at least ten times. V and J are TRBV6-5 and TRBJ2-1; no clear D gene. The germline gives CDR1 MNHEY, CDR2 SVGAGI. V lost 0 bases, J lost 9 bases, and 9 bases lay in between. This CDR3 region has 13 residues. CDR3 residues: CASSYSEWGEQFF. For the CDR3, the DNA is TGTGCCAGCAGTTACTCGGAGTGGGGTGAGCAGTTCTTC.

In its sample, this clonotype was seen many times. The rearrangement links TRBV7-9 to TRBJ2-7; 10 bases are shared with TRBD1. V lost 5 bases, J lost 4 bases, and 8 bases stayed unmatched. The CDR3 runs 15 residues. The V gene's germline CDR1 is SEHNR and CDR2 FQNEAQ (reference sequence). The CDR3 loop is CASSPPGTGAYEQYF. CDR3 nucleotide sequence: TGTGCCAGCAGCCCCCCCGGGACAGGGGCTTACGAGCAGTACTTC. The full variable domain, in which reference TRBV7-9 and TRBJ2-7 provide the parts outside the CDR3, is DTGVSQNPRHKITKRGQNVTFRCDPISEHNRLYWYRQTLGQGPEFLTYFQNEAQLEKSRLLSDRFSAERPKGSFSTLEIQRTEQGDSAMYLCASSPPGTGAYEQYFGPGTRLTVT.

This clonotype turned up a few times. This chain links TRBV7-6 with TRBJ2-1; 12 positions agree with TRBD1. The CDR3 runs 13 residues. V was clipped by 5 bases and J by 10 bases; unmatched bases: 3. Looked up from germline, CDR1 is SGHVS and CDR2 is FNYEAQ. In nucleotides, the CDR3 is TGTGCCAGCAGCCCCGGGACAGGGGGCGAGCAGTTCTTC. Protein sequence: CASSPGTGGEQFF.